The 27 T cell receptor beta chains below were found in one sample sequenced in a study of blood T cell repertoires in COVID-19. Clones were read by immunoSEQ multiplex PCR, and TCRdb kept only the in-frame ones, dropping some. The sample holds approximately 480,000 clones, 87% seen once. Sequencing input: PBMCs or T cells enriched from blood (not recorded which). The receptors here all came from a woman aged 18-35 years who had recovered from COVID-19.

The gene calls are TRBV2 and TRBJ2-2, with a tentative D call TRBD1 (6 bases). The CDR3 has 14 amino acids. Germline V gene data show CDR1 as SNHLY and CDR2 as FYNNEI. The V end lost 6 bases, the J end lost 3 bases, and 11 bases lay between the germline ends. The CDR3 sequence: CASSFAGDTGELFF. CDR3 DNA: TGTGCCAGCAGCTTTGCAGGGGACACCGGGGAGCTGTTTTTT.

CDR3 sequence reads: CASSSNGNQPQHF. The CDR3 DNA reads as TGTGCCAGCAGTTCCAATGGCAATCAGCCCCAGCATTTT. This rearrangement joins TRBV12-3 or TRBV12-4 to TRBJ1-5; unclear D gene. The CDR3 is made up of 13 amino acids. V was trimmed by 4 bases and J by 2 bases, leaving 6 bases between them.

The chain joins TRBV7-8 to TRBJ2-5; 7 nucleotides match TRBD1. Per germline, CDR1 SGHVS and CDR2 FQNEAQ. The length of the CDR3 is 13 residues. V lost 7 bases and J lost 5; bases outside the gene matches: 7. CDR3 bases: TGTGCCAGCATCCGAGGGGGCGGTGAGACCCAGTACTTC. Encoded protein: CASIRGGGETQYF.

V usage is TRBV2 and J usage is TRBJ2-5; D might be TRBD1 (5 bases). CDR1 is SNHLY, CDR2 FYNNEI, per germline. The length of the CDR3 is 13 residues. Trimming removed 4 bases at V and 1 base at J, with 7 bases between. The chain's CDR3 is CASSGQIQETQYF. The CDR3 region has the DNA TGTGCCAGCAGTGGACAGATCCAAGAGACCCAGTACTTC.

CDR3 protein: CASSQRDYGTGELFF. The DNA for the CDR3 is TGCGCCAGCAGCCAACGGGACTACGGGACCGGGGAGCTGTTTTTT. This sequence joins TRBV4-1 and TRBJ2-2; TRBD2 agrees at 7 bases. Unmatched junction bases numbered 5, after V lost 2 bases and J lost 5 bases. The CDR3 consists of 15 residues. From germline, CDR1 is MGHRA and CDR2 YSYEKL.

The chain carries TRBV7-9 and TRBJ1-3, with a possible D match to TRBD1 (6 bases). The V gene's germline CDR1 is SEHNR and CDR2 FQNEAQ (reference sequence). This CDR3 region has 14 residues. Trimming removed 5 bases from V and 4 bases from J, with 12 bases in between. CDR3 region: CASSLDSQGNTIYF. CDR3 sequence (DNA): TGTGCCAGCAGCCTGGACAGCCAGGGAAACACCATATATTTT.

V and J are TRBV12-2 and TRBJ2-3; TRBD2 is the table's D call and was not checked against the DNA. TRBV12-2 is classified as a pseudogene. The CDR3 covers 16 residues. DNA for the CDR3: TGTGCAAGTCGCTTACTCAAAGCGGGGAAGGTAGATACGCAGTATTTT. This gives the protein CASRLLKAGKVDTQYF.

This clone was detected only once. This sequence joins TRBV7-9 and TRBJ1-4; a possible D gene is TRBD1 (5 bases). From germline, CDR1 is SEHNR and CDR2 FQNEAQ (reference sequence). This CDR3 has 14 amino acids. V was shortened by 5 bases and J by 3 bases, with 10 bases between the two germline ends. This CDR3 reads CASSPGLSNEKLFF. The CDR3 region has the DNA TGTGCCAGCAGCCCAGGGCTATCTAATGAAAAACTGTTTTTT.

The rearrangement uses TRBV3-1 (or the pseudogene TRBV3-2) and TRBJ1-1; TRBD1 aligns across 9 bases. V trimming: 3 bases; J trimming: 8 bases; junction bases outside the gene matches: 4. The CDR3 covers 13 residues. CDR1 and CDR2 (germline): LGHDT, YNNKEL (reference sequence). As DNA, the CDR3 is TGTGCCAGCAGCCAGGGACAGGGTAGAGAAGCTTTCTTT. This translates into CASSQGQGREAFF.

This clone was counted once. The chain employs TRBV27 and TRBJ2-7; tentative D call: TRBD2 (7 bases). V was shortened by 6 bases and J by 2 bases, with 14 bases between the two germline ends. The CDR3 has 14 amino acids. Per the germline V gene, CDR1 is MNHEY and CDR2 is SMNVEV (reference sequence). CDR3 sequence reads: CASRPRGAPYEQYF. CDR3 nucleotide sequence: TGTGCCAGCAGGCCCCGGGGGGCCCCCTACGAGCAGTACTTC.

The chain uses TRBV10-2 and TRBJ2-2, with 12 bases that match TRBD2. This CDR3 region has 14 residues. V lost 6 bases and J lost 7; bases outside the gene matches: 3. The germline V gene has CDR1 WSHSY and CDR2 SAAADI. Written as DNA, the CDR3 is TGCGCCAGCAGGACTAGCGGGGGAAACGGGGAGCTGTTTTTT. Its translation is CASRTSGGNGELFF.

The chain carries TRBV5-6 and TRBJ2-3; 12 positions match TRBD2. Germline loops: CDR1 SGHDT, CDR2 YYEEEE. The V gene end was trimmed by 1 base and the J gene end by 6 bases; junction bases not matched to a gene: 12. The CDR3 loop spans 18 amino acids. The CDR3 here is CASSLRTSGVMGIDTQYF. The CDR3 DNA reads as TGTGCCAGCAGCTTGAGGACTAGCGGGGTCATGGGAATCGATACGCAGTATTTT.

The chain employs TRBV9 and TRBJ2-1; no definite D call. The V end was cut by 4 bases, the J end by 2 bases, with 13 bases between. The CDR3 is 15 amino acids. The germline gives CDR1 SGDLS, CDR2 YYNGEE. The chain's CDR3 is CASSPLATTYNEQFF. CDR3 DNA: TGTGCCAGCAGCCCACTGGCAACTACCTACAATGAGCAGTTCTTC.

This chain joins TRBV7-2 and TRBJ1-2; possibly TRBD1 for D (5 bases). Germline V gives CDR1 SGHTA, CDR2 FQGNSA. The CDR3 totals 13 residues. V lost 7 bases, J lost 5 bases, and 14 bases lay in between. The CDR3 sequence: CASTPLGGYGYTF. The CDR3, as DNA: TGTGCCAGCACCCCGTTGGGGGGGTATGGCTACACCTTC.

The table lists this clone with a count of one. V gene TRBV19 combines with J gene TRBJ1-2; 8 nucleotides align to TRBD1. The CDR3 runs to 14 residues. The junction had 9 bases not matched to a gene; V was cut back by 5 bases and J by 7 bases. Germline V gene data show CDR1 as LNHDA and CDR2 as SQIVND (reference sequence). The CDR3 is CASSVTGAGSGYTF. The CDR3 nucleotides are TGTGCCAGTAGTGTGACAGGGGCTGGGAGTGGCTACACCTTC. The full variable domain, in which reference TRBV19 and TRBJ1-2 provide the parts outside the CDR3, is DGGITQSPKYLFRKEGQNVTLSCEQNLNHDAMYWYRQDPGQGLRLIYYSQIVNDFQKGDIAEGYSVSREKKESFPLTVTSAQKNPTAFYLCASSVTGAGSGYTFGSGTRLTVV.

V usage is TRBV2 and J usage is TRBJ1-2, with D possibly matching TRBD1 (6 bases). Trimming took off 2 bases at V and 4 bases at J, with 14 bases between the two ends. CDR1 and CDR2 from the germline V gene are SNHLY and FYNNEI. The CDR3 consists of 15 residues. The CDR3 sequence: CASSERVLDSYGYTF. The CDR3 DNA is TGTGCCAGCAGTGAACGCGTATTGGACAGCTATGGCTACACCTTC.

The genes are TRBV5-1 and TRBJ1-5; 7 bases line up with TRBD1. This CDR3 is 14 amino acids long. CDR1 and CDR2 (germline): SGHRS, YFSETQ. V dropped 0 bases and J dropped 9; count of bases not matched to a gene: 6. For the CDR3, the DNA is TGCGCCAGCAGCTTGGCCGACAGGGAAGGGCCCCAGCATTTT. Translated, it gives CASSLADREGPQHF. Full variable domain (missing parts from reference TRBV5-1 and TRBJ1-5): KAGVTQTPRYLIKTRGQQVTLSCSPISGHRSVSWYQQTPGQGLQFLFEYFSETQRNKGNFPGRFSGRQFSNSRSEMNVSTLELGDSALYLCASSLADREGPQHFGDGTRLSIL.

The rearrangement uses TRBV10-3 and TRBJ2-7; 12 bases are shared with TRBD1. J gave up 7 bases and V 4 bases, and 8 bases lay outside the gene matches. The CDR3 covers 15 residues. The V gene's germline CDR1 is ENHRY and CDR2 SYGVKD. CDR3: CAISGQGQGAGEQYF. CDR3 DNA sequence: TGTGCCATCAGTGGGCAGGGACAGGGGGCTGGTGAGCAGTACTTC.

This clone was detected only once. V is TRBV10-3 and J is TRBJ2-3; possibly TRBD1 for D (5 bases). The germline V gene has CDR1 ENHRY and CDR2 SYGVKD. CDR3 length: 15 amino acids. The V end was cut by 2 bases, the J end by 1 base, with 10 bases between. CDR3 sequence: CAISEGASGTDTQYF. Written as DNA, the CDR3 is TGTGCCATCAGTGAGGGGGCATCTGGCACAGATACGCAGTATTTT.

The chain recombines TRBV2 with TRBJ1-5, with a possible D match to TRBD1 (6 bases). There are 17 residues in the CDR3. Germline V gene data show CDR1 as SNHLY and CDR2 as FYNNEI. V lost 5 bases to trimming and J lost 4 bases, with 21 bases between them. This chain's CDR3 is CASSLTPEGGLNQPQHF. CDR3 DNA: TGTGCCAGCAGTCTAACACCCGAGGGGGGGCTTAATCAGCCCCAGCATTTT.

There are a few counts of this clone. The same CDR3 can be traced to other DNA sequences in this sample. The gene calls are TRBV28 and TRBJ1-5; D not certain. Germline-derived CDR1 and CDR2 are MDHEN and SYDVKM. The CDR3 has 12 amino acids. V was shortened by 4 bases and J by 4 bases, with 5 bases between the two germline ends. CDR3 DNA: TGTGCCAGCAGTTCAGGTAATCAGCCCCAGCATTTT. Its translation is CASSSGNQPQHF. The full variable domain, with the rest looked up from reference TRBV28 and TRBJ1-5, is DVKVTQSSRYLVKRTGEKVFLECVQDMDHENMFWYRQDPGLGLRLIYFSYDVKMKEKGDIPEGYSVSREKKERFSLILESASTNQTSMYLCASSSGNQPQHFGDGTRLSIL.

A single count supports this clone. The rearrangement links TRBV19 to TRBJ1-3, with TRBD1 matching 7 bases. The CDR3 spans 15 residues. J was trimmed by 0 bases and V by 3 bases; bases with no gene match: 2. CDR1 LNHDA and CDR2 SQIVND come from the germline V gene (reference sequence). The CDR3 loop reads CASSMTGPSGNTIYF. CDR3 sequence (DNA): TGTGCCAGTAGTATGACAGGGCCCTCTGGAAACACCATATATTTT. The entire variable domain, with the rest obtained from reference TRBV19 and TRBJ1-3, is as follows: DGGITQSPKYLFRKEGQNVTLSCEQNLNHDAMYWYRQDPGQGLRLIYYSQIVNDFQKGDIAEGYSVSREKKESFPLTVTSAQKNPTAFYLCASSMTGPSGNTIYFGEGSWLTVV.

The chain couples TRBV14 to TRBJ1-4; D may be TRBD1 (5 bases). Trimming took off 1 base at V and 8 bases at J, with 17 bases between the two ends. CDR3 length: 16 residues. The germline V gene encodes CDR1 SGHDN and CDR2 FVKESK. DNA for the CDR3: TGTGCCAGCAGCCAAGGTGTGGGGCAGGGAGGCGAAAAACTGTTTTTT. Translating gives CASSQGVGQGGEKLFF. Full variable domain (missing parts from reference TRBV14 and TRBJ1-4): EAGVTQFPSHSVIEKGQTVTLRCDPISGHDNLYWYRRVMGKEIKFLLHFVKESKQDESGMPNNRFLAERTGGTYSTLKVQPAELEDSGVYFCASSQGVGQGGEKLFFGSGTQLSVL.

This chain connects TRBV5-1 to TRBJ2-3; perhaps TRBD1 as D (6 bases). The ends were cut back, 0 bases at V and 2 bases at J, with 16 bases in the middle. Germline V gene data show CDR1 as SGHRS and CDR2 as YFSETQ. This CDR3 is built from 17 residues. In nucleotides, the CDR3 is TGCGCCAGCAGCTTGGTATCAGGCAGGGGATACACAGATACGCAGTATTTT. Encoded protein: CASSLVSGRGYTDTQYF.

This clone appeared a single time. This rearrangement joins TRBV5-1 to TRBJ2-5, with TRBD2 matching over 10 bases. V trimming: 1 base; J trimming: 5 bases; junction bases outside the gene matches: 8. Germline V gene lookup returns CDR1 SGHRS and CDR2 YFSETQ. The CDR3 sequence is 16 residues long. The CDR3 region has the DNA TGCGCCAGCAGCTTGAACCCAGCGGGGGGGAAGGAGACCCAGTACTTC. Residues: CASSLNPAGGKETQYF. The full variable domain, with the rest looked up from reference TRBV5-1 and TRBJ2-5, is KAGVTQTPRYLIKTRGQQVTLSCSPISGHRSVSWYQQTPGQGLQFLFEYFSETQRNKGNFPGRFSGRQFSNSRSEMNVSTLELGDSALYLCASSLNPAGGKETQYFGPGTRLLVL.

V usage is TRBV9 and J usage is TRBJ2-1, with 10 positions matching TRBD2. This CDR3 has 15 amino acids. Germline V CDR1 and CDR2: SGDLS, YYNGEE. With 6 bases clipped from V and 8 bases from J, the junction kept 11 bases outside the gene matches. CDR3 residues: CASTFSGGPGDEQFF. For the CDR3, the DNA is TGTGCCAGCACCTTTAGCGGGGGGCCCGGGGATGAGCAGTTCTTC.

The rearrangement joins TRBV7-9 to TRBJ2-3, with 7 positions matching TRBD2. The CDR3 length is 11 residues. Germline CDR1 reads SEHNR; CDR2 reads FQNEAQ (reference sequence). CDR3 protein: CGAGETDTQYF. The DNA of the CDR3 is TGTGGGGCGGGGGAAACAGATACGCAGTATTTT.